These 8 T cell receptor beta chains were all obtained from the same sample, sequenced in a study of T cell repertoires in cytomegalovirus infection. TCRdb re-called the reads with MiXCR, one entry per CDR3 protein. The data contain approximately 340,000 distinct CDR3 sequences, 25% to 35% of them seen just once; the ten biggest clones take up 20%. The antigens for these receptors are not known. The material was cultured PBMCs, obtained from culture after CMV antigen stimulation. Receptor source: a human donor in good health (CMV status not recorded). Some clones in this sample may be carry-over from other donors' samples.

J is TRBJ1-5 and V is TRBV10-2; D gene ambiguous. V was shortened by 0 bases and J by 9 bases, with 18 bases between the two germline ends. Germline assignment: CDR1 WSHSY and CDR2 SAAADI. There are 16 residues in the CDR3. The CDR3 bases are TGCGCCAGCAGTGAGTCGTATTCGGTCAGCCCGCGGCCCCAGCATTTT. It translates to CASSESYSVSPRPQHF.

This clonotype was picked up a small number of times. V gene TRBV5-5 combines with J gene TRBJ2-1; weak D call: TRBD2 (6 bases). CDR1 is SGHKS, CDR2 YYEKEE, per germline (reference sequence). The CDR3 length is 15 residues. V was clipped by 4 bases and J by 16 bases, with 27 bases between them. This CDR3 is CASSLRDLLNELKFF. Here the CDR3 DNA reads TGTGCCAGCAGCCTCCGGGACTTACTCAATGAGCTAAAATTCTTC. The whole variable domain, remainder taken from reference TRBV5-5 and TRBJ2-1, is DAGVTQSPTHLIKTRGQQVTLRCSPISGHKSVSWYQQVLGQGPQFIFQYYEKEERGRGNFPDRFSARQFPNYSSELNVNALLLGDSALYLCASSLRDLLNELKFFGPGTRLTVL.

The sample holds a few counts of this clonotype. V usage is TRBV6-4 and J usage is TRBJ2-3; 9 positions match TRBD1. Germline values: CDR1 MRHNA, CDR2 SNTAGT. V trimming: 4 bases; J trimming: 1 base; junction bases outside the gene matches: 3. The CDR3 has 15 residues. CDR3 DNA: TGTGCCAGCAGTGTCGACAGGGGGGGCACAGATACGCAGTATTTT. Translated: CASSVDRGGTDTQYF.

This clonotype was detected ten times or more. J is TRBJ2-3 and V is TRBV7-2; possible D gene TRBD2, 5 bases. V shed 8 bases and J shed 0 bases, with 12 bases lying between them. The CDR3 runs to 14 residues. Germline CDR1 is SGHTA and CDR2 is FQGNSA. The CDR3 loop is CASEEDGSTDTQYF. The CDR3 nucleotides read TGTGCCAGCGAGGAGGATGGGAGCACAGATACGCAGTATTTT.

The chain links TRBV3-1 to TRBJ1-5, with unresolved D. Trimming shortened V by 1 base and J by 11 bases, and 9 bases separated the two germline ends. CDR1 LGHDT and CDR2 YNNKEL come from the germline V gene (reference sequence). CDR3 size: 12 residues. The CDR3 sequence: CASSQGQWTQHF. The CDR3 DNA follows: TGTGCCAGCAGCCAAGGCCAATGGACCCAGCATTTT.

The chain employs TRBV5-1 and TRBJ2-7; 11 bases fit TRBD2. The CDR3 contains 17 residues. Trimming took 4 bases from V and 0 from J; bases not matched to a gene: 9. The germline CDR1 and CDR2 sequences are SGHRS and YFSETQ. CDR3 DNA: TGCGCCAGCAGCACCGGACTAGCGGGTCCGCTCTCCTACGAGCAGTACTTC. Its translation: CASSTGLAGPLSYEQYF.

In this sample, this clonotype turned up many times. The CDR3 sequence is CASSSRREETQYF. CDR3 bases: TGTGCCAGCAGCTCGAGGAGGGAGGAGACCCAGTACTTC. The J gene is TRBJ2-5, the V gene TRBV7-2; tentative D call: TRBD2 (6 bases). Trimming took off 4 bases at V and 5 bases at J, with 11 bases between the two ends. Per germline, CDR1 SGHTA and CDR2 FQGNSA. The CDR3 sequence is 13 residues long.

This clonotype was detected a few times. CDR3 bases: TGTGCCAGCAGCTTAGCGGGGACAGGGTTGGCTTTCTTT. Translation: CASSLAGTGLAFF. The chain carries TRBV7-2 and TRBJ1-1; TRBD1 aligns across 9 bases. With V trimmed by 0 bases and J by 11 bases, 4 bases remained unmatched. This CDR3 contains 13 residues. The germline gives CDR1 SGHTA, CDR2 FQGNSA.